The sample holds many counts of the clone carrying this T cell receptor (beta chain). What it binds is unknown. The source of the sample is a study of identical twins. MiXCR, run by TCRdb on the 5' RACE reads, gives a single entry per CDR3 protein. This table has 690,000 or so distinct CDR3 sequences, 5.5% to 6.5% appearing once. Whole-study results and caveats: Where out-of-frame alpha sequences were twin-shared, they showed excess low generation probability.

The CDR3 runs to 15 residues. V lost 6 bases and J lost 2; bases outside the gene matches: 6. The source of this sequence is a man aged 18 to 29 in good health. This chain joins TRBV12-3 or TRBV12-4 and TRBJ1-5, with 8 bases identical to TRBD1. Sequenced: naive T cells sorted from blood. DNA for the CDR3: TGTGCCAGCAGCCCGACAGGGGCAGGCAATCAGCCCCAGCATTTT. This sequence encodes CASSPTGAGNQPQHF.